Listed below are T cell receptor beta chains from one sample, sequenced in a study of cytomegalovirus exposure and HLA in healthy donors. Profiling relied on immunoSEQ multiplex PCR, and the TCRdb table lists in-frame clones only, not all of them. The sample includes under 200,000 clones, roughly 73% seen only once; the top ten take about 8%. The sample consisted of PBMCs. These receptors were collected from a woman in her 40s in good health and CMV-seropositive. Both conserved end residues are part of each CDR3. A D gene is named only where the DNA matches it firmly. Where a row states a size, it is once, few, many or the class of an expanded clone; other rows omit it.

clone size: -
J gene: TRBJ2-7
D gene: TRBD2
V gene: TRBV25-1
CDR3 protein: CASSEFSGRGQYF
CDR3 DNA: TGTGCCAGCAGTGAATTTAGCGGGAGGGGGCAGTACTTC

clone size: -
J gene: TRBJ1-4
D gene: -
V gene: TRBV18
CDR3 protein: CASSPQGVNEKLFF
CDR3 DNA: TGTGCCAGCTCACCACAGGGGGTTAATGAAAAACTGTTTTTT

clone size: -
J gene: TRBJ1-2
D gene: -
V gene: TRBV2
CDR3 protein: CAKRLRIYGYTF
CDR3 DNA: TGTGCCAAGCGACTCCGGATCTATGGCTACACCTTC

clone size: -
J gene: TRBJ1-5
D gene: -
V gene: TRBV19
CDR3 protein: CASSIVGGSQPQHF
CDR3 DNA: TGTGCCAGTAGTATAGTGGGGGGGTCTCAGCCCCAGCATTTT

clone size: -
J gene: TRBJ2-7
D gene: TRBD2
V gene: TRBV7-2
CDR3 protein: CASSQLSGSFNEQYF
CDR3 DNA: TGTGCCAGCAGCCAACTTAGCGGGAGTTTCAACGAGCAGTACTTC

clone size: -
J gene: TRBJ2-5
D gene: TRBD1
V gene: TRBV4-1
CDR3 protein: CASSQDRKETQYF
CDR3 DNA: TGCGCCAGCAGCCAGGACAGGAAAGAGACCCAGTACTTC

clone size: -
J gene: TRBJ2-3
D gene: -
V gene: TRBV11-2
CDR3 protein: CASSLVVGVPTDTQYF
CDR3 DNA: TGTGCCAGCAGCTTAGTTGTCGGGGTCCCCACAGATACGCAGTATTTT

clone size: -
J gene: TRBJ2-1
D gene: -
V gene: TRBV28
CDR3 protein: CASSSPASGAHNEQFF
CDR3 DNA: TGTGCCAGCAGTTCCCCCGCCTCAGGGGCCCACAATGAGCAGTTCTTC

clone size: -
J gene: TRBJ2-3
D gene: -
V gene: TRBV2
CDR3 protein: CASSELWVSADTQYF
CDR3 DNA: TGTGCCAGCAGTGAATTGTGGGTGAGCGCAGATACGCAGTATTTT

clone size: -
J gene: TRBJ2-1
D gene: TRBD2
V gene: TRBV9
CDR3 protein: CASSTSGDEQFF
CDR3 DNA: TGTGCCAGCAGCACCAGCGGGGATGAGCAGTTCTTC

clone size: -
J gene: TRBJ2-7
D gene: TRBD2
V gene: TRBV9
CDR3 protein: CASSPRGGTPVDEQYF
CDR3 DNA: TGTGCCAGCAGCCCCCGGGGGGGGACACCCGTAGACGAGCAGTACTTC

clone size: few
J gene: TRBJ1-2
D gene: -
V gene: TRBV6-5
CDR3 protein: CASSYRVYGYTF
CDR3 DNA: TGTGCCAGCAGTTATCGGGTATATGGCTACACCTTC

clone size: -
J gene: TRBJ1-1
D gene: -
V gene: TRBV4-1
CDR3 protein: CASSQFLPGYTEAFF
CDR3 DNA: TGCGCCAGCAGCCAATTCCTCCCAGGGTACACTGAAGCTTTCTTT

clone size: -
J gene: TRBJ2-1
D gene: TRBD2
V gene: TRBV9
CDR3 protein: CASSVGASGSSYNEQFF
CDR3 DNA: TGTGCCAGCAGCGTAGGGGCTAGCGGGAGCTCCTACAATGAGCAGTTCTTC

clone size: -
J gene: TRBJ2-2
D gene: -
V gene: TRBV19
CDR3 protein: CASSFLGATNTGELFF
CDR3 DNA: TGTGCCAGTAGTTTCCTTGGGGCGACGAACACCGGGGAGCTGTTTTTT

clone size: many
J gene: TRBJ2-7
D gene: TRBD1
V gene: TRBV11-2
CDR3 protein: CASSLAGQGTYEQYF
CDR3 DNA: TGTGCCAGCAGCTTAGCAGGACAGGGAACTTACGAGCAGTACTTC

clone size: -
J gene: TRBJ1-3
D gene: TRBD1
V gene: TRBV30
CDR3 protein: CACRQGGNTIYF
CDR3 DNA: TGTGCCTGCCGACAGGGAGGAAACACCATATATTTT

clone size: -
J gene: TRBJ2-2
D gene: TRBD2
V gene: TRBV28
CDR3 protein: CASSFPSGRNTGELFF
CDR3 DNA: TGTGCCAGCAGTTTCCCTAGCGGGAGAAACACCGGGGAGCTGTTTTTT

clone size: -
J gene: TRBJ2-1
D gene: TRBD1
V gene: TRBV6-1
CDR3 protein: CASRDRGSGGEQFF
CDR3 DNA: TGTGCCAGCAGGGACAGGGGTTCGGGGGGTGAGCAGTTCTTC